This TCR beta chain was sequenced for a study of monozygotic twins with inflammatory bowel disease. Whole-study results and caveats: Sharing of clonotypes with others was lower in IBD patients than in healthy twins, and this was especially so with disease activity.

Per donor, less than 3 ml of blood was collected and frozen. Investigators extracted total RNA from whole blood and did not sort T cells. With regard to this clonotype: Antigen unknown.

Germline V gene lookup returns CDR1 SGHRS and CDR2 YFSETQ. The CDR3 runs 13 residues. Each UMI, carrying a 6-nucleotide sample barcode, came from template switching. TCRdb re-called the 5' RACE reads; every CDR3 protein appears as one record, without DNA. The clone table shows about 160,000 distinct CDR3 sequences, with the ten largest holding 2% to 3%. This clonotype was sampled from a human donor with ulcerative colitis or Crohn's disease, or a healthy co-twin of an affected twin (not recorded which). The rearrangement joins TRBV5-1 to TRBJ1-2. What was sequenced was blood. The CDR3 region is CASSLEEGYGYTF.